These T cell receptor beta chains were read from a single sample in a study of early T cells in non-severe SARS-CoV-2 infection. TCRdb re-analysed the 5' RACE reads in MiXCR, keeping a single row per CDR3 protein. The sample contains more than 20,000 distinct CDR3 sequences, about 4.1% of which appear only once. Sequences were obtained from whole blood. Source of these receptors: an adult who was a healthcare worker with PCR-confirmed SARS-CoV-2 infection or an uninfected control (not recorded which). CDR3s leave out the opening cysteine and the closing phenylalanine or tryptophan. The D gene is left open where the match is weak.

. TRBV27 ASSLMTGNQPQH
. TRBV6-2/TRBV6-3 ASSYGGTGEQY
. TRBV7-2 ASSLGNMNTEAF
. TRBV14 ASSEGPVKTQY
TRBD2 TRBV20-1 SARTGLASYEQY
. TRBV29-1 SVGHLLDYGYT
. TRBV12-3/TRBV12-4 ASSFSRAGLNSPLH
TRBD1 TRBV6-2/TRBV6-3 ASSYSGTGKHNEQF
. TRBV20-1 SARDGGPQETQY
. TRBV29-1 SVFRENTEAF
TRBD2 TRBV11-2 ASSLLASGGREQY
TRBD1 TRBV5-1 ASSLKPGGSTGELF
TRBD1 TRBV28 ASTLSRTGVNEQY
. TRBV19 ASSPKVGVMNGYT
. TRBV4-1 ASSQQTDNYGYT
. TRBV4-3 ASSQDPAINQPQH
. TRBV7-8 ASSLLVQGMDSPLH